This T cell receptor beta chain was identified during a study of control samples from healthy donors and cancer patients. Trimming removed 8 bases at V and 0 bases at J, with 11 bases between. Germline-derived CDR1 and CDR2 are MNHEY and SMNVEV (reference sequence). The CDR3 sequence is 15 residues long. Sequencing used immunoSEQ multiplex PCR; TCRdb keeps in-frame clones, though not all of them. Of 50,000 to 70,000 clones listed, roughly 95% are singletons. Sequenced material: blood. This sequence originates from a woman under 30 in good health. The chain carries TRBV27 and TRBJ1-6; D may be TRBD1 (6 bases). CDR3 residues: CASGGLGSYNSPLHF. The CDR3 coding sequence is TGTGCCAGCGGGGGGCTTGGCTCCTATAATTCACCCCTCCACTTT.